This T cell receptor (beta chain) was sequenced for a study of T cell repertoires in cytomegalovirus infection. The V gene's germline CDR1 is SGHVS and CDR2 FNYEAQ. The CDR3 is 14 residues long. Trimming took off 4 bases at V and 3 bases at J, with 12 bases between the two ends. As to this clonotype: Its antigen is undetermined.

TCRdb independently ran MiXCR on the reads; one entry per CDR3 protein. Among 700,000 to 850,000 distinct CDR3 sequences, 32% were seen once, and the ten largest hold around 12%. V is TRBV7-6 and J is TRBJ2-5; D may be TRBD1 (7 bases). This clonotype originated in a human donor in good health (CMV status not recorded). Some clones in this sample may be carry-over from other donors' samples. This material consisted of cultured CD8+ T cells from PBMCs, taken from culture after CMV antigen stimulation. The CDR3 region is CASSYTGEEETQYF. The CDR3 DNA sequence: TGTGCCAGCAGCTATACAGGGGAGGAAGAGACCCAGTACTTC. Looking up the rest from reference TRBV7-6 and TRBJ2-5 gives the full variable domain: GAGVSQSPRYKVTKRGQDVALRCDPISGHVSLYWYRQALGQGPEFLTYFNYEAQQDKSGLPNDRFSAERPEGSISTLTIQRTEQRDSAMYRCASSYTGEEETQYFGPGTRLLVL.